The 21 T cell receptor beta chains in this list originate from one sample, sequenced in a study of blood T cells in healthy people across ages (dated by TCRdb to between 2014 and 2016). The method was 5' RACE. For sequencing, an Illumina HiSeq 2500 was employed. The second PCR ran for about 6 to 11 cycles and used a J-beta primer mix along with a sample-barcoded 5' primer. TCRdb reprocessed the public reads (quality trimming at Q25 with fastp, clone calling with MiXCR) and kept in-frame beta chains. Here each entry gathers all rows of one CDR3 protein and keeps the most common genes and DNA. The sample has 1.5 million to 2 million distinct CDR3 sequences on record, about 32% of them singletons. Jointly, the top ten make up about 11% of the sample. Sequenced sample: blood. Receptors were obtained from a woman aged 25-40 years in good health.

This clonotype was counted a few times. The rearrangement links TRBV20-1 to TRBJ2-1, with D maybe TRBD2 (6 bases). Germline V gene data show CDR1 as DFQATT and CDR2 as SNEGSKA (reference sequence). Trimming pared 2 bases from V and 7 bases from J, leaving 18 bases between. CDR3 size: 15 residues. The CDR3 spells CSARIAGWSGNEQFF. Written as DNA, the CDR3 is TGCAGTGCTAGAATCGCGGGATGGTCGGGAAATGAGCAGTTCTTC.

The chain combines TRBV24-1 with TRBJ2-3, with 7 bases identical to TRBD2. This CDR3 contains 13 residues. The germline CDR1 and CDR2 sequences are KGHDR and SFDVKD. V gave up 9 bases and J gave up 3 bases; unmatched junction bases: 5. The CDR3 protein is CATRPSGTDTQYF. In nucleotides, the CDR3 is TGTGCCACCCGACCTAGCGGTACAGATACGCAGTATTTT.

CDR3 in DNA: TGTGCCAGTATCCTTAGCGGGGGGCGACCTTACAATGAGCAGTTCTTC. This sequence encodes CASILSGGRPYNEQFF. This chain uses TRBV19 with TRBJ2-1; 10 bases match TRBD2. V was clipped by 7 bases and J by 4 bases; unmatched bases: 10. The CDR3 has 16 residues. The germline gives CDR1 LNHDA, CDR2 SQIVND (reference sequence).

The CDR3 here is CASSPITGGLYEQYF. In DNA form, the CDR3 reads TGCGCCAGCAGCCCAATTACAGGGGGGCTGTACGAGCAGTACTTC. The chain is built from TRBV5-1 and TRBJ2-7; 8 bases agree with TRBD1. The CDR3 spans 15 residues. Trimming took 4 bases from V and 4 from J; bases not matched to a gene: 10. Germline V lookup: CDR1 SGHRS, CDR2 YFSETQ.

V and J are TRBV7-2 and TRBJ1-2; the match to TRBD1 covers 10 bases. This CDR3 comprises 16 residues. Trimming took 4 bases from V and 4 from J; bases not matched to a gene: 9. Germline CDR1 reads SGHTA; CDR2 reads FQGNSA. In DNA form, the CDR3 reads TGTGCCAGCAGCTCCGACAGGGGGCGCAGCACCTATGGCTACACCTTC. Protein: CASSSDRGRSTYGYTF.

J is TRBJ2-3 and V is TRBV7-9; D is uncertain. Germline assignment: CDR1 SEHNR and CDR2 FQNEAQ (reference sequence). The CDR3 has 15 residues. The germline V and J ends were trimmed by 5 bases and 2 bases, with 14 bases remaining between them. The CDR3 DNA reads TGTGCCAGCAGCCCAACGTATGGCTACACAGATACGCAGTATTTT. Protein sequence: CASSPTYGYTDTQYF.

This clonotype was recorded many times. The V and J genes are TRBV13 and TRBJ2-5, with D possibly TRBD2 on 6 matching bases. The CDR3 is 14 residues long. The germline V gene has CDR1 PRHDT and CDR2 FYEKMQ (reference sequence). V lost 9 bases to trimming and J lost 1 base, with 15 bases between them. The chain's CDR3 is CASTLGGVQETQYF. CDR3 in DNA: TGTGCCAGTACGCTAGGCGGGGTCCAAGAGACCCAGTACTTC.

This clonotype was recorded at least ten times. The rearrangement uses TRBV4-1 and TRBJ1-2, with TRBD1 as a possible D gene (5 bases). CDR3 size: 17 residues. Germline CDR1 reads MGHRA; CDR2 reads YSYEKL. V was pared by 0 bases and J by 6 bases, with 20 bases between. The CDR3 coding sequence is TGCGCCAGCAGCCAAGATCCAGGAGGGGAAAACCATGATGGCTACACCTTC. Encoded protein: CASSQDPGGENHDGYTF.

This clonotype was observed a few times. The chain is built from TRBV21-1 and TRBJ2-5; no check of the table's D call, TRBD2, against the DNA was made. TRBV21-1 has pseudogene status. There are 17 residues in the CDR3. The DNA of the CDR3 is TGTGCCAGCAGCATAAGGACTAGCGGGAGTCCCCCAGAGACCCAGTACTTC. This gives the protein CASSIRTSGSPPETQYF.

The gene calls are TRBV6-2 or TRBV6-3 and TRBJ2-1; the D call may be TRBD1 or TRBD2 (5 bases each). V was shortened by 2 bases and J by 9 bases, with 11 bases between the two germline ends. Germline V gives CDR1 MNHEY, CDR2 SVGEGT. The CDR3 has 13 residues. The CDR3 spells CASSYDYQGEQFF. CDR3 nucleotides: TGTGCCAGCAGTTACGACTACCAGGGTGAGCAGTTCTTC.

The genes are TRBV7-8 and TRBJ2-1; D is possibly TRBD2 (5 bases). Trimming cost V 5 bases and J 5 bases, with 16 bases left between them. In germline, CDR1 is SGHVS, CDR2 FQNEAQ. This CDR3 region has 15 residues. Written as DNA, the CDR3 is TGTGCCAGCAGCGTCGGCGGACTGGGTAACAATGAGCAGTTCTTC. Translated: CASSVGGLGNNEQFF.

The chain uses TRBV6-1 and TRBJ1-2; no clear D. The V gene's germline CDR1 is MNHNS and CDR2 SASEGT. This CDR3 is built from 14 residues. Between the trimmed V and J ends, which lost 3 bases and 6 bases, there was a span of 14 bases. The CDR3 protein is CASSDNGGGDGYTF. The DNA for the CDR3 is TGTGCCAGCAGTGACAACGGAGGCGGCGATGGCTACACCTTC.

The chain links TRBV20-1 to TRBJ1-2; 9 bases agree with TRBD1. The CDR3 length is 15 residues. Germline V gene data show CDR1 as DFQATT and CDR2 as SNEGSKA (reference sequence). V dropped 5 bases and J dropped 6; count of bases not matched to a gene: 13. The CDR3 here is CSASNYSGQGHGYTF. In DNA, the CDR3 is TGCAGTGCTTCGAACTACTCGGGACAGGGTCATGGCTACACCTTC.

The table lists this clonotype with a count of one. V usage is TRBV28 and J usage is TRBJ1-2; D not resolved. Germline V gene data show CDR1 as MDHEN and CDR2 as SYDVKM. The V and J ends lost 6 bases and 3 bases respectively, with 11 bases between them. This CDR3 has 13 residues. The CDR3: CASRGTTDYGYTF. The CDR3 DNA reads TGTGCCAGCAGAGGAACTACAGACTATGGCTACACCTTC.

This clonotype has a single count. The chain combines TRBV21-1 with TRBJ2-7; the table's D gene call, TRBD1, was not cross checked with the DNA. TRBV21-1 is recorded as a pseudogene. The CDR3 consists of 21 residues. The CDR3 nucleotides are TGTGCCAGCAGCAAATCGATTAGTGGGGGCTTCCGGGGACAGGGGCCGGACGAGCAGTACTTC. It encodes CASSKSISGGFRGQGPDEQYF.

This clonotype has a count of ten or more. The chain combines TRBV4-2 with TRBJ2-3; D perhaps matches TRBD1 (5 bases). Germline V gene data show CDR1 as LGHNA and CDR2 as YNFKEQ. The CDR3 is made up of 15 amino acids. Deletions cut 1 base from V and 2 bases from J, with 10 bases between. CDR3 amino acids: CASSQAPGSTDTQYF. The CDR3 region has the DNA TGTGCCAGCAGCCAAGCCCCAGGGTCCACAGATACGCAGTATTTT.

This clonotype was seen ten or more times. V usage is TRBV28 and J usage is TRBJ2-3; D is undetermined. Trimming took off 5 bases at V and 14 bases at J, with 17 bases between the two ends. Germline CDR1 is MDHEN and CDR2 is SYDVKM. The CDR3 sequence is 12 residues long. The CDR3 nucleotides read TGTGCCAGCAGTGCTGGGTCTCAAAGGGCGTATTTT. Protein product: CASSAGSQRAYF. The variable domain in full, completed from reference TRBV28 and TRBJ2-3, reads DVKVTQSSRYLVKRTGEKVFLECVQDMDHENMFWYRQDPGLGLRLIYFSYDVKMKEKGDIPEGYSVSREKKERFSLILESASTNQTSMYLCASSAGSQRAYFGPGTRLTVL.

The chain carries TRBV18 and TRBJ2-5, with 8 bases that match TRBD2. The junction had 10 bases not matched to a gene; V was cut back by 5 bases and J by 2 bases. This CDR3 spans 16 amino acids. Germline CDR1 is KGHSH and CDR2 is LQKENI. CDR3 bases: TGTGCCAGCTCATACGGGGGACTAGGCACTCAAGAGACCCAGTACTTC. It is translated as CASSYGGLGTQETQYF.

This clonotype came up a few times. The chain joins TRBV27 to TRBJ2-3; 9 bases agree with TRBD2. The CDR3 extends over 15 amino acids. Germline values: CDR1 MNHEY, CDR2 SMNVEV (reference sequence). V lost 6 bases, J lost 3 bases, and 7 bases stayed unmatched. DNA of the CDR3: TGTGCCAGCAGCCAAAGCGGGAGGAATACAGATACGCAGTATTTT. Translated: CASSQSGRNTDTQYF.

In its sample, this clonotype was seen a few times. The chain has TRBV9 and TRBJ1-2; tentatively, D is TRBD1 (5 bases). Trimming took 4 bases from V and 2 from J, leaving 15 bases between them. Per germline, CDR1 SGDLS and CDR2 YYNGEE. This CDR3 contains 15 residues. The CDR3 spells CASSSQGFQNYGYTF. The CDR3 nucleotides read TGTGCCAGCAGCTCGCAGGGTTTTCAGAACTATGGCTACACCTTC.

This chain joins TRBV4-1 and TRBJ1-1; a weak D match, TRBD1 (6 bases). Between the trimmed V and J ends, which lost 3 bases and 1 base, there was a span of 9 bases. CDR1 is MGHRA, CDR2 YSYEKL, per germline. The CDR3 runs 14 residues. The CDR3 reads CASSQGHPNTEAFF. In nucleotides, the CDR3 is TGCGCCAGCAGCCAGGGACACCCGAACACTGAAGCTTTCTTT.